This record concerns one T cell receptor beta chain sequence. Its antigen remains unknown. Germline V gene lookup returns CDR1 MNHEY and CDR2 SVGAGI. The ends were cut back, 6 bases at V and 0 bases at J, with 12 bases in the middle. The CDR3 runs to 15 residues. This entry belongs to a study of CD4 T cells in relation to SARS-CoV-2 and coronaviruses. Here immunoSEQ multiplex PCR was the method, and the copy in TCRdb shows in-frame clones only, minus some. The table has approximately 20,000 clones, 66% seen once. Before the COVID-19 pandemic, during about 2011-2019, CD4+ T cells were taken from unexposed donors. The cells were cultured for approximately ten days before CD4+ T cells were isolated.

This receptor was taken from a human donor in good health. The V and J genes are TRBV6-5 and TRBJ2-1, with unresolved D. The specimen was CD4+ T cells from PBMCs, cultured in vitro. CDR3 DNA sequence: TGTGCCAGCAGCTCGCGGTTAAGCTCCTACAATGAGCAGTTCTTC. Protein product: CASSSRLSSYNEQFF.